This T cell receptor (beta chain) is from a study of T cell repertoires in cytomegalovirus infection. Details on this clonotype: Its antigen is unknown. In this CDR3 the conserved last residue, phenylalanine or tryptophan, is missing, so a read error is likely.

General study findings and limits: There were HLA-C-restricted CMV-specific TCR beta clonotypes dominating the ex vivo response.

TCRdb re-analysed the reads in MiXCR, keeping a single row per CDR3 protein. The sample includes about 320,000 distinct CDR3 sequences, 8% to 10% of them seen just once. This clonotype originated in a human donor in good health (CMV status not recorded). Some clones in this sample may be carry-over from other donors' samples. Input material: PBMCs.

The CDR3 bases are TGTGCCAGCAGTTCCCAGGTCGGGACGGATGGAAACACCATATATTCT. It is translated as CASSSQVGTDGNTIYS. The J gene is TRBJ1-3, the V gene TRBV6-2 or TRBV6-3; D is possibly TRBD1 (5 bases). Germline assignment: CDR1 MNHEY and CDR2 SVGEGT. The V end lost 4 bases, the J end lost 3 bases, and 16 bases lay between the germline ends. The CDR3 sequence is 16 residues long.